Following are 22 T cell receptor beta chains from one sample sequenced in a study of cytomegalovirus exposure and HLA in healthy donors. PCR involved 60 Vbeta and 13 Jbeta primers. Only in-frame clones appear in the TCRdb table, and some are missing; sequencing was by immunoSEQ multiplex PCR. The specimen's table records 70,000 or so clones. Sample: PBMCs. Source of these receptors: a man aged 35 to 55 in good health and CMV-seronegative.

The CDR3 DNA reads TGTGCCAGCAGCCTGACTAGCGGGGGAAATTACAATGAGCAGTTCTTC. This gives the protein CASSLTSGGNYNEQFF. This chain joins TRBV4-2 and TRBJ2-1, with 12 bases identical to TRBD2. Trimming took 4 bases from V and 4 from J; bases not matched to a gene: 5. In germline, CDR1 is LGHNA, CDR2 YNFKEQ. CDR3 size: 16 residues.

CDR3 coding DNA: TGTGCCAGCACCGATCCGGGGGGGGATGAGCAGTTCTTC. This translates into CASTDPGGDEQFF. The rearrangement joins TRBV6-6 to TRBJ2-1; 8 positions match TRBD2. V shed 7 bases and J 8 bases; nucleotides not matched to a gene: 7. Per the germline V gene, CDR1 is MNHNY and CDR2 is SVGAGI (reference sequence). The CDR3 sequence is 13 residues long.

The V call is TRBV7-2, the J call TRBJ2-7; TRBD2 aligns across 9 bases. Germline CDR1 reads SGHTA; CDR2 reads FQGNSA. CDR3 size: 15 residues. V lost 2 bases to trimming and J lost 2 bases; unmatched junction nucleotides: 4. The CDR3 bases are TGTGCCAGCAGCTTATCAGTAGCGGGAGCCTACGAGCAGTACTTC. Residues: CASSLSVAGAYEQYF.

This sequence joins TRBV4-3 and TRBJ2-7; a possible D gene is TRBD1 (5 bases). This CDR3 region has 15 residues. V was clipped by 0 bases and J by 3 bases, with 12 bases between them. CDR1 and CDR2 from the germline V gene are LGHNA and YSLEER. CDR3 nucleotides: TGCGCCAGCAGCCAAGACTGGCAGGGCTACTACGAGCAGTACTTC. This encodes CASSQDWQGYYEQYF.

The V and J genes are TRBV30 and TRBJ2-1; 8 nucleotides agree with TRBD2. Per the germline V gene, CDR1 is GTSNPN and CDR2 is SVGIG (reference sequence). The CDR3 has 19 residues. The V gene end was trimmed by 2 bases and the J gene end by 5 bases; junction bases not matched to a gene: 20. The CDR3 DNA follows: TGTGCCTGGAGTTGGGGGAGGAGATTGGTCCGGGGGGGGAACAATGAGCAGTTCTTC. It yields the protein CAWSWGRRLVRGGNNEQFF.

The genes are TRBV7-8 and TRBJ1-5; 7 bases fit TRBD1. J gave up 7 bases and V 5 bases, and 5 bases lay outside the gene matches. Germline assignment: CDR1 SGHVS and CDR2 FQNEAQ. This CDR3 spans 13 amino acids. The CDR3 here is CASSPRQGQPQHF. In nucleotides, the CDR3 is TGTGCCAGCAGCCCCCGACAGGGCCAGCCCCAGCATTTT.

The J gene is TRBJ1-1, the V gene TRBV5-1, with TRBD1 as a possible D gene (6 bases). Trimming took 4 bases from V and 3 from J, leaving 13 bases between them. This CDR3 region has 14 residues. In germline, CDR1 is SGHRS, CDR2 YFSETQ. Here the CDR3 DNA reads TGCGCCAGCAGCCTTTCAGGGGTAGACACTGAAGCTTTCTTT. Translated: CASSLSGVDTEAFF.

The V gene is TRBV6-5, the J gene TRBJ2-2; 11 bases map to TRBD1. Germline loops: CDR1 MNHEY, CDR2 SVGAGI. The CDR3 consists of 16 residues. Trimming removed 2 bases from V and 5 bases from J; junction bases left unmatched: 4. The CDR3 sequence: CASSYLDRGRTGELFF. For the CDR3, the DNA is TGTGCCAGCAGTTACCTGGACAGGGGGCGGACCGGGGAGCTGTTTTTT.

The chain links TRBV10-3 to TRBJ1-2, with 9 bases identical to TRBD1. V gave up 3 bases and J gave up 7 bases; unmatched junction bases: 6. The V gene's germline CDR1 is ENHRY and CDR2 SYGVKD. The CDR3 sequence is 14 residues long. The CDR3 protein is CAISEQQGASGYTF. CDR3 bases: TGTGCCATCAGTGAACAACAGGGGGCTAGTGGCTACACCTTC.

V and J are TRBV28 and TRBJ1-2, with a possible D match to TRBD1 (6 bases). The CDR3 length is 15 residues. Trimming removed 7 bases at V and 6 bases at J, with 21 bases between. In germline, CDR1 is MDHEN, CDR2 SYDVKM. The CDR3 DNA reads TGTGCCAGCACCCCCCTAGGGGGTGATTTAGATGGCTACACCTTC. Encoded protein: CASTPLGGDLDGYTF.

The chain uses TRBV30 and TRBJ1-2; 8 positions agree with TRBD1. Germline CDR1 GTSNPN, CDR2 SVGIG (reference sequence). This CDR3 spans 14 amino acids. V shed 4 bases, J shed 3 bases, and the junction held 7 bases outside the gene matches. CDR3 amino acids: CAWTPDRAHYGYTF. CDR3 DNA: TGTGCCTGGACACCGGACAGGGCCCACTATGGCTACACCTTC.

The rearrangement joins TRBV5-6 to TRBJ2-7; a possible D gene is TRBD2 (5 bases). The CDR3 length is 14 residues. Trimming removed 7 bases at V and 1 base at J, with 15 bases between. CDR1 and CDR2 from the germline V gene are SGHDT and YYEEEE. The CDR3 reads CASAPGMGSYEQYF. CDR3 nucleotides: TGTGCCAGCGCGCCGGGAATGGGGTCCTACGAGCAGTACTTC. The full variable domain, in which reference TRBV5-6 and TRBJ2-7 provide the parts outside the CDR3, is DAGVTQSPTHLIKTRGQQVTLRCSPKSGHDTVSWYQQALGQGPQFIFQYYEEEERQRGNFPDRFSGHQFPNYSSELNVNALLLGDSALYLCASAPGMGSYEQYFGPGTRLTVT.

V is TRBV5-4 and J is TRBJ2-7; 12 bases match TRBD2. The CDR3 covers 15 residues. Germline CDR1 is SGHNT and CDR2 is YYREEE (reference sequence). V dropped 5 bases and J dropped 3; count of bases not matched to a gene: 6. As DNA, the CDR3 is TGTGCCAGCAGTCCAACTAGCGGGGGGATCTACGAGCAGTACTTC. It yields the protein CASSPTSGGIYEQYF.

V and J are TRBV28 and TRBJ2-7; a weak D match, TRBD1 (7 bases). Trimming shortened V by 5 bases and J by 3 bases, and 11 bases separated the two germline ends. Germline V CDR1 and CDR2: MDHEN, SYDVKM. The CDR3 sequence is 13 residues long. DNA for the CDR3: TGTGCCAGCAGTCAGGGGGGAGGCTACGAGCAGTACTTC. This gives the protein CASSQGGGYEQYF.

The chain carries TRBV19 and TRBJ1-3; 7 bases map to TRBD1. The CDR3 runs to 16 residues. Germline V gene sequence: CDR1 LNHDA, CDR2 SQIVND (reference sequence). Unmatched junction bases numbered 7, after V lost 5 bases and J lost 0 bases. The CDR3 loop is CASSRGGQYSGNTIYF. The CDR3 DNA reads as TGTGCCAGTAGTCGAGGGGGACAGTACTCTGGAAACACCATATATTTT.

The chain is built from TRBV19 and TRBJ2-2, with D perhaps matching TRBD1 (7 bases). Germline V gene data show CDR1 as LNHDA and CDR2 as SQIVND (reference sequence). The CDR3 consists of 16 residues. Trimming shortened V by 5 bases and J by 4 bases, and 17 bases separated the two germline ends. In DNA form, the CDR3 reads TGTGCCAGTAGTCTCGCGGCGGGACAGTTCACCGGGGAGCTGTTTTTT. Translating it yields CASSLAAGQFTGELFF. Full variable domain (missing parts from reference TRBV19 and TRBJ2-2): DGGITQSPKYLFRKEGQNVTLSCEQNLNHDAMYWYRQDPGQGLRLIYYSQIVNDFQKGDIAEGYSVSREKKESFPLTVTSAQKNPTAFYLCASSLAAGQFTGELFFGEGSRLTVL.

The chain has TRBV10-3 and TRBJ1-1; 8 positions match TRBD1. V dropped 4 bases and J dropped 1; count of bases not matched to a gene: 5. Germline CDR1 reads ENHRY; CDR2 reads SYGVKD. CDR3 length: 15 residues. CDR3 region: CAISGQGAWNTEAFF. For the CDR3, the DNA is TGTGCCATCAGTGGGCAGGGGGCTTGGAACACTGAAGCTTTCTTT.

The rearrangement uses TRBV4-1 and TRBJ2-3; D might be TRBD2 (5 bases). The CDR3 runs to 16 residues. Germline V gene lookup returns CDR1 MGHRA and CDR2 YSYEKL. V was shortened by 4 bases and J by 2 bases, with 16 bases between the two germline ends. The CDR3 here is CASSRKGSADTDTQYF. CDR3 bases: TGCGCCAGCAGCCGGAAGGGTAGCGCAGACACAGATACGCAGTATTTT.

The rearrangement uses TRBV5-1 and TRBJ2-2, with D unclear. The length of the CDR3 is 13 residues. Trimming took off 1 base at V and 6 bases at J, with 7 bases between the two ends. Germline lookup yields CDR1 SGHRS and CDR2 YFSETQ. The CDR3 is CASSLSVAGELFF. CDR3 nucleotides: TGCGCCAGCAGCTTGTCAGTGGCCGGGGAGCTGTTTTTT.

The J gene is TRBJ2-3, the V gene TRBV5-1, with D unresolved. V lost 0 bases to trimming and J lost 2 bases, with 10 bases between them. This CDR3 contains 15 residues. Germline CDR1 and CDR2: SGHRS and YFSETQ. As DNA, the CDR3 is TGCGCCAGCAGCTTGGCCGCTAGGAACACAGATACGCAGTATTTT. It specifies CASSLAARNTDTQYF.

The chain couples TRBV28 to TRBJ1-2, with TRBD1 as a possible D gene (6 bases). V lost 3 bases and J 4 bases, leaving 12 bases between the germline ends. The CDR3 is 14 residues long. CDR1 MDHEN and CDR2 SYDVKM come from the germline V gene. CDR3 sequence reads: CASSLDSRLYGYTF. The CDR3 DNA is TGTGCCAGCAGTTTGGACAGCCGACTCTATGGCTACACCTTC.

V gene TRBV5-1 combines with J gene TRBJ2-7; 7 bases line up with TRBD1. The CDR3 contains 15 residues. CDR1 SGHRS and CDR2 YFSETQ come from the germline V gene. Unmatched junction bases numbered 13, after V lost 4 bases and J lost 6 bases. Here the CDR3 reads CASSPGTASLGEQYF. In DNA form, the CDR3 reads TGCGCCAGCAGCCCCGGGACAGCTAGTCTAGGCGAGCAGTACTTC.